The present T cell receptor beta chain was sequenced within a study of beta chain features in type 1 diabetes. Expressed TCRB transcripts were sequenced, since all the RNA that had been isolated was reverse transcribed. The assay was immunoSEQ multiplex PCR, and TCRdb's table has in-frame clones only and misses some. The sample includes about 360,000 clones, around 12% of them seen just once. Sorting of CD4+ naive, central memory, regulatory and stem cell-like memory cells was performed via CD45RO/CCR7/CD25/CD127/CD95/CD27. This CDR3 comprises 15 residues. Trimming pared 4 bases from V and 2 bases from J, leaving 12 bases between. The germline V gene encodes CDR1 SGHRS and CDR2 YFSETQ.

The origin of this receptor is a man younger than 30 in good health. J is TRBJ1-4 and V is TRBV5-1, with D uncertain. The sample taken for sequencing was naive CD4+ T cells from blood. The CDR3 loop reads CASSAGGSTNEKLFF. DNA of the CDR3: TGCGCCAGCAGCGCGGGTGGGTCTACTAATGAAAAACTGTTTTTT.